This entry lists 29 T cell receptor beta chains sequenced from one sample in a study of CD8+ T cells in alopecia areata. Sequencing relied on a cDNA template that was reverse transcribed from extracted RNA. Libraries were prepared by immunoSEQ multiplex PCR; TCRdb keeps only in-frame clonotypes and omits some of them. The profile covers about 110,000 clones, none occurring a single time. Sequences were obtained from lesional skin. The receptors were sampled from a C3H/HeJ mouse with alopecia areata. The strain is characterized by the MHC haplotype H2-k.

This clone appeared a few times. Germline and genes here are mouse. CDR3 DNA (partial): TGTGCTAGCAGTAGAGGGACAATAAACTCC. Translation gives CASSRGTINS. The full-length CDR3 reads as CASSRGTINSDYTF. The V and J genes are TRBV17 and TRBJ1-2; maybe TRBD1 (5 bases). The CDR3 end is not reached by the read, which stops 4 residues before it; the germline J gene fills it in. V lost 1 base, J lost 1 base, and 7 bases lay in between. Germline V gene data show CDR1 as MNHDT and CDR2 as YYDKIL. The CDR3 length is 14 residues. Filled out from reference TRBV17 and TRBJ1-2, the complete variable domain reads DTTVKQNPRYKLARVGKPVNLICSQTMNHDTMYWYQKKPNQAPKLLLFYYDKILNREADTFEKFQSSRPNNSFCSLYIGSAGLEYSAMYLCASSRGTINSDYTFGSGTRLLVI.

In this sample, this clone turned up a few times. Here the gene names and germline are mouse. The read gets to within 4 residues of the CDR3 end, and the germline J gene fills in the rest. The V gene is TRBV16, the J gene TRBJ2-7; D gene uncertain. The CDR3 is made up of 12 amino acids. Trimming removed 2 bases from V and 0 bases from J, with 2 bases in between. The germline V gene has CDR1 SGHSA and CDR2 FRNQAP. The covered CDR3 bases are TGTGCAAGCAGCTTAAGCTCCTAT. Its protein product is CASSLSSY. The entire CDR3 sequence reads CASSLSSYEQYF.

This clone was seen a few times. Genes and germline come from the mouse. The CDR3 extends 4 residues past the end of the read, so its final part is completed from the germline J gene. The chain carries TRBV1 and TRBJ1-1; D may be TRBD1 (6 bases). Germline V gene data show CDR1 as NSQYPW and CDR2 as LRSPGD (reference sequence). This CDR3 is 16 amino acids long. The covered CDR3 bases are TGCACCTGCAGTGCAGAGGACTGGGGGGGCGCGAAA. This translates into CTCSAEDWGGAK. The full CDR3 reads CTCSAEDWGGAKEVFF.

In this sample, this clone turned up a few times. The genes and germline here are from mouse. The read is 4 residues too short to cover the CDR3 end, so that end is filled in from the germline J gene. V and J are TRBV13-2 and TRBJ1-4; possibly TRBD1 for D (6 bases). Trimming stripped 2 bases from V and 0 bases from J, with 8 bases between. The CDR3 has 15 amino acids. Per the germline V gene, CDR1 is NNHNN and CDR2 is SYGAGS (reference sequence). The part of the CDR3 DNA that was read is TGTGCCAGCGGTGAGGGACACCTTTCCAACGAA. Translated, it gives CASGEGHLSNE. The complete CDR3 protein is CASGEGHLSNERLFF.

This clone was counted between two and nine times. Mouse names are used for the genes. Read data end 4 residues before the CDR3 end; the end is taken from the germline J gene. V usage is TRBV1 and J usage is TRBJ2-4; 13 bases align to TRBD2. Per germline, CDR1 NSQYPW and CDR2 LRSPGD (reference sequence). The CDR3 contains 16 residues. The covered CDR3 bases are TGCACCTGCAGTGCTCCTCGGGACTGGGGGGGGAAC. This gives the protein CTCSAPRDWGGN. The complete CDR3 sequence is CTCSAPRDWGGNTLYF.

This clone was observed a few times. Gene names follow the mouse nomenclature. The read terminates 4 residues before the CDR3 end, so the remaining end is supplied by the germline J gene. The rearrangement links TRBV31 to TRBJ2-3; 7 bases match TRBD2. CDR1 is GKSSPN, CDR2 SITVG, per germline. The ends lost 0 bases at V and 0 bases at J; junction bases unmatched: 6. The CDR3 covers 16 residues. The CDR3 reads CAWSLDWETSAETLYF. CDR3 DNA (partial): TGTGCCTGGAGTCTAGACTGGGAGACTAGTGCAGAA.

This clone was found a few times. Gene names refer to mouse genes. Coverage ceases 4 residues before the CDR3 finishes, and the germline J gene fills in the end. The V call is TRBV19, the J call TRBJ1-4; TRBD1 might be the D (6 bases). The CDR3 has 15 amino acids. The germline V gene encodes CDR1 FNHDT and CDR2 SITEND (reference sequence). V lost 4 bases and J 1 base, leaving 11 bases between the germline ends. The part of the CDR3 DNA that was read is TGTGCCAGCAGTTGGGACACAAATTCCAACGAA. It specifies CASSWDTNSNE. The entire CDR3 reads CASSWDTNSNERLFF.

Points on this clone: Here the gene names and germline are mouse. The CDR3 goes on 4 residues after the read ends, and that part is filled in from the germline J gene. The V and J genes are TRBV1 and TRBJ1-4; tentative D call: TRBD1 (6 bases). CDR3 length: 16 amino acids. CDR1 NSQYPW and CDR2 LRSPGD come from the germline V gene (reference sequence). Between the trimmed V and J ends, which lost 3 bases and 0 bases, there was a span of 11 bases. CDR3 DNA (partial): TGCACCTGCAGTGCCCGGGACAAACTTTCCAACGAA. It yields the protein CTCSARDKLSNE. The whole CDR3 sequence is CTCSARDKLSNERLFF.

This clone was detected a few times. The listed genes are named as in mouse. The read ends 4 residues shy of where the CDR3 ends; the end is completed using the germline J gene. V is TRBV16 and J is TRBJ1-2, with D perhaps TRBD1 (5 bases). The CDR3 consists of 12 residues. Germline-derived CDR1 and CDR2 are SGHSA and FRNQAP. CDR3 DNA (partial): TGTGCAAGCAGCTTTGCAGGGACC. Protein product: CASSFAGT. The CDR3 as a whole reads CASSFAGTDYTF.

With regard to this clone: The protein here is the DNA translation, as the TCRdb protein differs from it at residue 12. Gene names are the mouse ones. Read coverage stops 3 residues before the CDR3 terminus; the germline J gene supplies the remainder. This chain joins TRBV17 and TRBJ1-3, with D possibly TRBD1 on 6 matching bases. The CDR3 is 15 amino acids. The V end lost 6 bases, the J end lost 0 bases, and 12 bases lay between the germline ends. CDR1 and CDR2 from the germline V gene are MNHDT and YYDKIL. The CDR3 DNA, read in part, is TGTGCTAGCAGATTTCAGGGGAATTCTGGAAATACG. This encodes CASRFQGNSGNT. The full CDR3 is CASRFQGNSGNTLYF.

This clone has only a few counts. Mouse gene names and germline throughout. Sequencing ends 4 residues short of the CDR3 end; the germline J gene provides the rest. V is TRBV13-2 and J is TRBJ2-1; TRBD2 matches 9 bases. V lost 0 bases and J lost 0; bases outside the gene matches: 4. This CDR3 has 17 residues. CDR1 and CDR2 (germline): NNHNN, SYGAGS (reference sequence). CDR3 loop: CASGDEGLGLNYAEQFF. CDR3 bases read: TGTGCCAGCGGTGATGAGGGACTGGGACTTAACTATGCT.

This clone has just a few counts. Mouse gene names and germline throughout. The CDR3 goes on 4 residues after the read ends, and that part is filled in from the germline J gene. This chain links TRBV1 with TRBJ2-1, with D perhaps matching TRBD2 (6 bases). Deletions cut 4 bases from V and 2 bases from J, with 9 bases between. This CDR3 contains 14 residues. Germline V gene lookup returns CDR1 NSQYPW and CDR2 LRSPGD (reference sequence). The sequenced CDR3 bases are TGCACCTGCAGTGTGGGGGAAGACTATGCT. Its translation: CTCSVGEDYA. Given in full, the CDR3 is CTCSVGEDYAEQFF.

On this clone itself: Gene names and germline match the mouse. The covered CDR3 bases are TGTGCCAGCAGTGAGGAGGACAGGGAGGGGAGCACA. It encodes CASSEEDREGST. The complete CDR3 reads CASSEEDREGSTEVFF. The genes are TRBV13-3 and TRBJ1-1; 8 bases match TRBD1. Coverage ceases 4 residues before the CDR3 finishes, and the germline J gene fills in the end. This CDR3 region has 16 residues. J was trimmed by 4 bases and V by 2 bases; bases with no gene match: 10. In germline, CDR1 is NNHDY, CDR2 SYVADS.

Remarks on this clone: Any gene name here is a mouse gene name. The CDR3 end is not reached by the read, which stops 4 residues before it; the germline J gene fills it in. The chain joins TRBV13-3 to TRBJ1-2; TRBD1 agrees at 12 bases. Trimming at V came to 4 bases and at J to 4 bases, leaving 5 bases not matched to a gene. Germline lookup yields CDR1 NNHDY and CDR2 SYVADS. CDR3 length: 15 amino acids. The covered CDR3 bases are TGTGCCAGCAGTCCGGGACAGGGGGCAGGCTCC. Protein: CASSPGQGAGS. The CDR3 reads in full as CASSPGQGAGSDYTF.

This clone was seen a few times. Germline and genes: mouse. The read stops 4 residues short of the end of the CDR3; the missing end is completed from the germline J gene. V and J are TRBV31 and TRBJ2-1; unclear D gene. CDR3 length: 14 amino acids. The V gene lost 0 bases and the J gene lost 0 bases, with 6 bases spanning the gap. Germline V gene lookup returns CDR1 GKSSPN and CDR2 SITVG. The DNA read from the CDR3 is TGTGCCTGGAGTCTCGACATTAACTATGCT. It is translated as CAWSLDINYA. In full, the CDR3 is CAWSLDINYAEQFF.

Notes on this clone: These gene names are mouse names. The read ends 4 residues early relative to the CDR3; the germline J gene fills the gap. V usage is TRBV13-3 and J usage is TRBJ1-1; tentative D call: TRBD1 (5 bases). In germline, CDR1 is NNHDY, CDR2 SYVADS. CDR3 length equals 13 residues. V shed 7 bases and J shed 0 bases, with 10 bases lying between them. The CDR3 region is CASPPTANTEVFF. CDR3 DNA (partial): TGTGCCAGCCCCCCGACAGCAAACACA.

Worth noting for this clone: Genes here carry mouse names. Read data end 4 residues before the CDR3 end; the end is taken from the germline J gene. V is TRBV17 and J is TRBJ2-1; 8 positions match TRBD2. With 5 bases clipped from V and 2 bases from J, the junction kept 2 bases outside the gene matches. The CDR3 length is 14 residues. Germline CDR1 MNHDT, CDR2 YYDKIL. CDR3 bases read: TGTGCTAGCAGTGACTGGGGTGACTATGCT. Translating gives CASSDWGDYA. The full CDR3 is CASSDWGDYAEQFF.

Regarding this clone: Gene names and germline refer to mouse. Partial CDR3 DNA: TGTGCCAGCAGCCCACGGACAGGGTAT. Translating it yields CASSPRTGY. The whole CDR3 region reads CASSPRTGYEQYF. The V gene is TRBV5, the J gene TRBJ2-7; 8 bases match TRBD1. The read stops 4 residues short of the end of the CDR3; the missing end is completed from the germline J gene. The germline V gene has CDR1 LGHNA and CDR2 YNLKQL (reference sequence). The CDR3 covers 13 residues.

About this clone: There is a difference at residue 13 between the TCRdb protein and the DNA translation, so the protein given here was translated from the DNA. Gene names are mouse gene names. Read coverage stops 3 residues before the CDR3 terminus; the germline J gene supplies the remainder. This chain uses TRBV19 with TRBJ1-3; possibly TRBD1 for D (6 bases). The V end lost 4 bases, the J end lost 0 bases, and 14 bases lay between the germline ends. CDR1 and CDR2 from the germline V gene are FNHDT and SITEND (reference sequence). The CDR3 extends over 16 amino acids. The CDR3 DNA, read in part, is TGTGCCAGCAGTCCCCACAGGGTGAATTCTGGAAATACG. Its protein is CASSPHRVNSGNT. The complete CDR3 sequence is CASSPHRVNSGNTLYF.

Points on this clone: Mouse gene names and germline throughout. Read sequence stops 4 residues before the CDR3 end, and the germline J gene provides the missing end. The chain joins TRBV13-3 to TRBJ2-1, with TRBD1 as a possible D gene (6 bases). CDR1 is NNHDY and CDR2 is SYVADS in the germline V gene. V lost 7 bases and J 5 bases, leaving 10 bases between the germline ends. CDR3 size: 12 residues. The covered CDR3 bases are TGTGCCAGCGCGGGACAAAATGCT. It codes for CASAGQNA. The whole CDR3 sequence is CASAGQNAEQFF.

With regard to this clone: The gene symbols are mouse symbols. The read halts 4 residues ahead of the CDR3 end, with the missing end drawn from the germline J gene. This chain connects TRBV13-3 to TRBJ2-4; D unresolved. This CDR3 is 15 amino acids long. Trimming stripped 2 bases from V and 0 bases from J, with 10 bases between. The germline gives CDR1 NNHDY, CDR2 SYVADS. Incomplete CDR3 DNA: TGTGCCAGCAGTGAATGGGTTACTAGTCAAAAC. Translation: CASSEWVTSQN. The whole CDR3 sequence reads CASSEWVTSQNTLYF. Full variable domain (missing parts from reference TRBV13-3 and TRBJ2-4): EAAVTQSPRSKVAVTGGKVTLSCHQTNNHDYMYWYRQDTGHGLRLIHYSYVADSTEKGDIPDGYKASRPSQENFSLILELASLSQTAVYFCASSEWVTSQNTLYFGAGTRLSVL.

As to this clone: Germline and genes: mouse. The read stops 4 residues short of the end of the CDR3; the missing end is completed from the germline J gene. The chain links TRBV13-3 to TRBJ2-5, with TRBD1 matching 8 bases. This CDR3 has 14 amino acids. Germline CDR1 NNHDY, CDR2 SYVADS. CDR3 amino acids: CASSDSGGMDTQYF. CDR3 bases read: TGTGCCAGCAGTGATTCAGGGGGCATGGAC.

To note about this clone: The listed genes are named as in mouse. The observed sequence ends 4 residues before the CDR3 terminus, with the missing tail filled in from the germline J gene. V gene TRBV13-2 combines with J gene TRBJ1-4; weak D call: TRBD1 (5 bases). This CDR3 has 14 amino acids. The V and J ends lost 4 bases and 4 bases respectively, with 11 bases between them. The germline V gene encodes CDR1 NNHNN and CDR2 SYGAGS (reference sequence). CDR3 DNA, as far as it was read: TGTGCCAGCGGTCTGACAGCGAACAACGAA. Translated, it gives CASGLTANNE. The complete CDR3 sequence is CASGLTANNERLFF.

Notes on this clone: These gene names are mouse names. The read terminates 4 residues ahead of where the CDR3 ends, so the germline J gene completes it. The V call is TRBV19, the J call TRBJ2-3; perhaps TRBD2 as D (6 bases). Germline loops: CDR1 FNHDT, CDR2 SITEND (reference sequence). The CDR3 length is 14 residues. Trimming left V 2 bases short and J 3 bases short, with 10 bases between. CDR3 sequence reads: CASSILGVAETLYF. The part of the CDR3 DNA that was read is TGTGCCAGCAGTATCTTGGGGGTGGCAGAA.

This clone turned up a few times. Any gene name here is a mouse gene name. The read comes to an end 4 residues before the CDR3 does, leaving the germline J gene to fill in the end. This rearrangement joins TRBV19 to TRBJ2-7; D possibly corresponds to TRBD2 (6 bases). Between the trimmed V and J ends, which lost 6 bases and 0 bases, there was a span of 13 bases. The CDR3 runs 14 residues. Germline V lookup: CDR1 FNHDT, CDR2 SITEND (reference sequence). Partial CDR3 DNA: TGTGCCAGCAATCGGGGGGTTAGCTCCTAT. Translated, it gives CASNRGVSSY. The entire CDR3 protein reads CASNRGVSSYEQYF.

This clone has ten or more counts. The gene symbols are mouse symbols. The missing CDR3 end, 4 residues past where the read stops, is filled in from the germline J gene. The gene calls are TRBV13-3 and TRBJ1-1; TRBD1 is a possible D gene (6 bases). The CDR3 loop spans 14 amino acids. V dropped 3 bases and J dropped 3 bases, with 12 bases sitting between them. CDR1 and CDR2 from the germline V gene are NNHDY and SYVADS. The sequenced CDR3 bases are TGTGCCAGCAGTGTGCGGGGGGCGGACACA. Its protein is CASSVRGADT. The whole CDR3 region reads CASSVRGADTEVFF.

With respect to this clone: Mouse gene names and germline throughout. The CDR3 end lies 4 residues beyond the end of the read and is filled in from the germline J gene. This chain uses TRBV19 with TRBJ2-3, with 9 bases aligning to TRBD1. CDR1 FNHDT and CDR2 SITEND come from the germline V gene (reference sequence). With V trimmed by 4 bases and J by 3 bases, 3 bases remained unmatched. This CDR3 has 14 residues. Incomplete CDR3 DNA: TGTGCCAGCAGTGGACAGGGGAGAGCAGAA. Translated: CASSGQGRAE. The entire CDR3 protein reads CASSGQGRAETLYF. Filled out from reference TRBV19 and TRBJ2-3, the complete variable domain reads GGIITQTPKFLIGQEGQKLTLKCQQNFNHDTMYWYRQDSGKGLRLIYYSITENDLQKGDLSEGYDASREKKSSFSLTVTSAQKNEMAVFLCASSGQGRAETLYFGSGTRLTVL.

This clone has a handful of counts. Gene names follow the mouse nomenclature. The DNA ends 4 residues before the CDR3 does, and the rest of the CDR3 is filled in from the germline J gene. V and J are TRBV13-3 and TRBJ2-1, with 8 nucleotides matching TRBD1. CDR3 length equals 14 residues. Trimming took 3 bases from V and 6 from J; bases not matched to a gene: 5. CDR1 NNHDY and CDR2 SYVADS come from the germline V gene. CDR3 sequence reads: CASSGRGLIAEQFF. CDR3 bases read: TGTGCCAGCAGTGGCAGGGGGCTGATTGCT.

Concerning this clone itself: The genes and germline here are from mouse. The read terminates 4 residues before the CDR3 end, so the remaining end is supplied by the germline J gene. The rearrangement uses TRBV13-3 and TRBJ1-1; no reliable D call. The CDR3 sequence is 14 residues long. Germline assignment: CDR1 NNHDY and CDR2 SYVADS. V shed 3 bases and J shed 0 bases, with 9 bases lying between them. CDR3 region: CASSVTPPNTEVFF. The DNA read from the CDR3 is TGTGCCAGCAGTGTGACACCCCCAAACACA.